The next 14 T cell receptor beta chains were all read from a single sample in a study of technical replicates of blood from several donors (dated by TCRdb to 2017 to 2019). Libraries were made using the immunoSEQ multiplex PCR assay. This is the immuneACCESS table as TCRdb keeps it, with only in-frame sequences that have V and J called. A part of the clones is gone; compared with another copy, unresolved V genes explain less than half, and the rest is unexplained. In this sample the table shows approximately 95,000 clones, roughly 96% of which occur a single time. The ten top clones hold 0.34% of the sample. Sequenced input: T cells isolated from PBMCs. These TCRs come from a human donor in good health.

The V and J genes are TRBV6-5 and TRBJ2-7; D call uncertain. The CDR3 covers 14 residues. Trimming took off 3 bases at V and 4 bases at J, with 13 bases between the two ends. Germline assignment: CDR1 MNHEY and CDR2 SVGAGI. The CDR3 sequence: CASSYIGRVYEQYF. In nucleotides, the CDR3 is TGTGCCAGCAGTTATATTGGTCGAGTTTACGAGCAGTACTTC.

V is TRBV19 and J is TRBJ1-5, with 11 bases identical to TRBD1. CDR3 length equals 15 residues. V dropped 5 bases and J dropped 4; count of bases not matched to a gene: 4. Germline-derived CDR1 and CDR2 are LNHDA and SQIVND (reference sequence). The CDR3 protein is CASSPGTGGNQPQHF. CDR3 DNA sequence: TGTGCCAGTAGTCCTGGGACAGGGGGAAATCAGCCCCAGCATTTT.

The chain joins TRBV5-1 to TRBJ2-7; TRBD1 is a possible D gene (6 bases). CDR1 and CDR2 from the germline V gene are SGHRS and YFSETQ. This CDR3 is built from 14 residues. V was pared by 4 bases and J by 7 bases, with 18 bases between. CDR3 amino acids: CASSPLQGSGEQYF. CDR3 coding DNA: TGCGCCAGCAGCCCCCTACAGGGATCTGGTGAGCAGTACTTC.

This chain joins TRBV7-2 and TRBJ1-3, with a weak D call TRBD1 (6 bases). The CDR3 totals 16 residues. With 0 bases removed from V and 2 bases from J, the gap between germline ends came to 11 bases. Germline-derived CDR1 and CDR2 are SGHTA and FQGNSA. In nucleotides, the CDR3 is TGTGCCAGCAGCTTAGCTGGGGGCATCACTGGAAACACCATATATTTT. Translating gives CASSLAGGITGNTIYF.

The rearrangement links TRBV19 to TRBJ2-3; weak D call: TRBD1 (5 bases). The CDR3 is 16 residues long. V lost 2 bases and J lost 5, with 17 bases in between. Germline-derived CDR1 and CDR2 are LNHDA and SQIVND (reference sequence). The CDR3 region is CASSITGGRFIDTQYF. The CDR3 nucleotides are TGTGCCAGTAGTATAACAGGCGGAAGATTTATAGATACGCAGTATTTT.

The V and J genes are TRBV19 and TRBJ2-7; D uncertain. This CDR3 spans 13 amino acids. Trimming removed 4 bases from V and 7 bases from J, with 14 bases in between. Germline loops: CDR1 LNHDA, CDR2 SQIVND (reference sequence). CDR3 in amino acids: CASSSGAHIEQYF. CDR3 sequence (DNA): TGTGCCAGTAGTAGCGGAGCCCACATAGAGCAGTACTTC.

The V and J genes are TRBV6-6 and TRBJ1-5, with TRBD1 as a possible D gene (5 bases). Trimming removed 6 bases at V and 2 bases at J, with 14 bases between. CDR1 and CDR2 (germline): MNHNY, SVGAGI (reference sequence). This CDR3 contains 15 residues. The CDR3 bases are TGTGCCAGCAGCCTTGACAGCCTGGGCAATCAGCCCCAGCATTTT. Protein sequence: CASSLDSLGNQPQHF.

This clone was recorded once. This sequence joins TRBV29-1 and TRBJ2-1; 9 nucleotides match TRBD2. The CDR3 extends over 14 amino acids. V lost 3 bases to trimming and J lost 7 bases; unmatched junction nucleotides: 7. Per germline, CDR1 SQVTM and CDR2 ANQGSEA. This CDR3 reads CSVEGGRVWNEQFF. The CDR3 DNA reads TGCAGCGTTGAGGGCGGGAGGGTATGGAATGAGCAGTTCTTC.

This rearrangement joins TRBV27 to TRBJ2-1; TRBD2 matches at 10 bases. V was clipped by 7 bases and J by 4 bases; unmatched bases: 7. The CDR3 covers 15 residues. Germline V CDR1 and CDR2: MNHEY, SMNVEV (reference sequence). The CDR3 DNA is TGTGCCAGCACCACCCGGACTAGCGGATACAATGAGCAGTTCTTC. This gives the protein CASTTRTSGYNEQFF.

The chain employs TRBV21-1 and TRBJ1-1; TRBD1, the table's D call, lacks a check against the DNA. TRBV21-1 counts as a pseudogene. This CDR3 has 14 amino acids. CDR3 in DNA: TGTGCCAGCAGCAAACCTGGGGCGAACACTGAAGCTTTCTTT. Translation: CASSKPGANTEAFF.

The rearrangement joins TRBV5-1 to TRBJ2-3; D not resolved. The CDR3 totals 15 residues. CDR1 SGHRS and CDR2 YFSETQ come from the germline V gene. Deletions cut 0 bases from V and 2 bases from J, with 10 bases between. For the CDR3, the DNA is TGCGCCAGCAGCTTGGTCCCAGGATCCACAGATACGCAGTATTTT. The encoded protein is CASSLVPGSTDTQYF.

The J gene is TRBJ2-7, the V gene TRBV7-9; D uncertain. The CDR3 covers 13 residues. Deletions cut 4 bases from V and 4 bases from J, with 11 bases between. Germline V gene lookup returns CDR1 SEHNR and CDR2 FQNEAQ (reference sequence). CDR3 sequence reads: CASSSRQHYEQYF. The CDR3 coding sequence is TGTGCCAGCAGCTCGCGACAACATTACGAGCAGTACTTC.

The chain employs TRBV27 and TRBJ2-6; a weak D match, TRBD2 (5 bases). Germline V CDR1 and CDR2: MNHEY, SMNVEV (reference sequence). V was trimmed by 5 bases and J by 1 base, leaving 12 bases between them. CDR3 length equals 16 residues. CDR3 sequence reads: CASSKIGVSGANVLTF. CDR3 coding DNA: TGTGCCAGCAGTAAAATCGGGGTATCTGGGGCCAACGTCCTGACTTTC.

The V gene is TRBV4-3, the J gene TRBJ1-2; possible D gene TRBD1, 5 bases. V lost 0 bases, J lost 4 bases, and 12 bases lay in between. This CDR3 region has 15 residues. Germline assignment: CDR1 LGHNA and CDR2 YSLEER. The CDR3 region is CASSQESQGSYGYTF. The CDR3, as DNA: TGCGCCAGCAGCCAAGAAAGTCAGGGATCCTATGGCTACACCTTC.